The text below deals with one TCR beta chain. The data are from a study of blood T cell repertoires in COVID-19. Study details: Donors in the United States, Italy and Spain gave samples during acute or convalescent COVID-19. T cells, B-cell-depleted T cells, or PBMCs provided the cDNA or gDNA that served as material.

Per the study methods: Amplification of reference gene primers provided the estimated nucleated cell counts. Produced via immunoSEQ multiplex PCR; TCRdb's table is partial and in-frame only. The V and J calls and clone size come from that table; D and trimming were worked out from the DNA. The repertoire holds about 260,000 clones, with approximately 91% as singletons. It was during active infection that Seattle patients were enrolled and then longitudinally followed. Germline V CDR1 and CDR2: MDHEN, SYDVKM. This CDR3 has 16 residues. V lost 5 bases, J lost 2 bases, and 9 bases stayed unmatched. This sequence was found in a person aged 18-30 years with COVID-19, enrolled during active disease. Material: peripheral blood. The chain employs TRBV28 and TRBJ1-3; 7 positions match TRBD1. This CDR3 is CASSLLATGPGNTIYF. Here the CDR3 DNA reads TGTGCCAGCAGTCTCCTGGCGACAGGGCCTGGAAACACCATATATTTT.